This is a list of T cell receptor beta chains from one sample in a study of T-cell reconstitution after alpha-beta-depleted transplantation in children. Via MiXCR, TCRdb re-called the PCR reads, giving one row per CDR3 protein. Among some 200,000 distinct CDR3 sequences, 8% to 10% were seen once, and the ten largest hold about 6%. Sequencing was performed on PBMCs from the stem cell graft donor, taken from the stem cell graft. Receptor source: a human donor who donated a stem cell graft to a child with acute lymphoblastic leukemia. CDR3s include the opening cysteine and the closing phenylalanine or tryptophan. The order of the fields is V gene, clone size, D gene, J gene, CDR3 protein, CDR3 DNA. The D gene is left open where the match is weak. Some rows mark clone size as missing; the rest say once, few, many or name a class of expanded clone.

V: TRBV5-1
size: -
D: TRBD2
J: TRBJ2-1
CDR3: CASSQRRLLAGGTNNEQFF
DNA: TGCGCCAGCAGCCAAAGAAGATTACTAGCGGGGGGCACTAACAATGAGCAGTTCTTC

V: TRBV20-1
size: many
D: TRBD1
J: TRBJ2-7
CDR3: CSARAPDRAYEQYF
DNA: TGCAGTGCTAGAGCCCCGGACAGGGCCTACGAGCAGTACTTC

V: TRBV4-1
size: few
D: -
J: TRBJ2-3
CDR3: CASSPGMGLTDTQYF
DNA: TGCGCCAGCAGCCCGGGGATGGGCCTCACAGATACGCAGTATTTT

V: TRBV25-1
size: few
D: TRBD2
J: TRBJ2-3
CDR3: CASSAPGGGWGDTQYF
DNA: TGTGCCAGCAGTGCCCCAGGCGGGGGATGGGGAGATACGCAGTATTTT

V: TRBV7-9
size: -
D: -
J: TRBJ1-2
CDR3: CASSLKRGTRSITGGYTF
DNA: TGTGCCAGCAGCTTAAAACGGGGGACACGCTCTATAACTGGTGGCTACACCTTC

V: TRBV28
size: -
D: -
J: TRBJ1-2
CDR3: CASSLTDRTSLYGYTF
DNA: TGTGCCAGCAGTTTAACTGACAGGACTTCTCTTTATGGCTACACCTTC

V: TRBV6-1
size: many
D: TRBD1
J: TRBJ2-2
CDR3: CASTPGTANTGELFF
DNA: TGTGCCAGCACACCCGGGACAGCCAACACCGGGGAGCTGTTTTTT

V: TRBV12-3/TRBV12-4
size: many
D: TRBD1
J: TRBJ1-2
CDR3: CASSQTGRAGYTF
DNA: TGTGCCAGCAGCCAGACAGGGCGTGCGGGCTACACCTTC

V: TRBV20-1
size: many
D: TRBD1
J: TRBJ2-7
CDR3: CSALQGAYEQYF
DNA: TGCAGTGCTCTGCAGGGGGCTTACGAGCAGTACTTC

V: TRBV6-1
size: -
D: -
J: TRBJ2-7
CDR3: CATMGARGLNAWEQYF
DNA: TGTGCCACCATGGGGGCTCGGGGTTTGAATGCGTGGGAGCAGTACTTT

V: TRBV20-1
size: many
D: TRBD2
J: TRBJ2-1
CDR3: CSASLAGRYNEQFF
DNA: TGCAGTGCTAGTTTAGCGGGGAGGTACAATGAGCAGTTCTTC

V: TRBV27
size: few
D: TRBD1
J: TRBJ1-5
CDR3: CASSSQGGNQPQHF
DNA: TGTGCCAGCAGTTCACAGGGGGGCAATCAGCCCCAGCATTTT

V: TRBV4-1
size: few
D: TRBD2
J: TRBJ2-1
CDR3: CASSQRGGFSYNEQFF
DNA: TGCGCCAGCAGCCAGCGGGGGGGGTTTTCCTACAATGAGCAGTTCTTC

V: TRBV10-3
size: -
D: -
J: TRBJ2-7
CDR3: CAIRTGPDYEQYF
DNA: TGTGCCATCAGGACTGGACCGGACTACGAGCAGTACTTC

V: TRBV27
size: few
D: -
J: TRBJ1-3
CDR3: CASSSAPVPTVGGNTIYF
DNA: TGTGCCAGCAGTTCCGCCCCCGTTCCAACCGTTGGGGGAAACACCATATATTTT

V: TRBV7-9
size: many
D: TRBD2
J: TRBJ2-3
CDR3: CASSSLAGADTQYF
DNA: TGTGCCAGCAGCTCCTTAGCGGGGGCAGATACGCAGTATTTT